This entry describes one TCR beta chain. Categorization into cohorts depended on clinical history that participants reported. The protocol was immunoSEQ multiplex PCR, while the TCRdb copy is restricted to in-frame clones and leaves out a portion. The sample yields roughly 240,000 clones, 85% to 90% seen once. The germline V gene encodes CDR1 SGHTA and CDR2 FQGNSA. The length of the CDR3 is 13 residues. With 3 bases removed from V and 5 bases from J, the gap between germline ends came to 10 bases. This specimen comes from a study of blood T cell repertoires in COVID-19. The receptor was derived from a man between 50 and 59 years old who had been exposed to COVID-19. The specimen was PBMCs or T cells enriched from blood (not recorded which). V and J are TRBV7-2 and TRBJ1-2; possible D gene TRBD1, 5 bases. CDR3 in amino acids: CASSFRDPYGYTF. Written as DNA, the CDR3 is TGTGCCAGCAGCTTCAGGGATCCTTATGGCTACACCTTC. Full variable domain (outside the CDR3, taken from reference TRBV7-2 and TRBJ1-2): GAGVSQSPSNKVTEKGKDVELRCDPISGHTALYWYRQSLGQGLEFLIYFQGNSAPDKSGLPSDRFSAERTGGSVSTLTIQRTQQEDSAVYLCASSFRDPYGYTFGSGTRLTVV.